This TCR beta chain was found in a study of cytotoxic CD8 clonotypes in ibrutinib-treated CLL. Study-wide context: With a range of 6 to 36, the median treatment time before response samples were taken was approximately 12 months. Study outcomes and limitations: Clonality went higher at ibrutinib response and then dropped back toward baseline at progression.

Remarks on this clone: Its matching antigen is unknown.

CDR3 length: 20 amino acids. Germline values: CDR1 LNHDA, CDR2 SQIVND (reference sequence). V trimming: 10 bases; J trimming: 5 bases; junction bases outside the gene matches: 28. Method: immunoSEQ multiplex PCR; TCRdb's copy keeps in-frame clones and lacks some. This table has around 140,000 clones, about 75% appearing once. The sequences come from PBMCs, collected after 24 months of ibrutinib treatment. The source of this sequence is a human donor with chronic lymphocytic leukemia. This sequence joins TRBV19 and TRBJ2-1; 8 positions agree with TRBD1. Here the CDR3 reads CATKNRPGQGARASHNEQFF. The CDR3 region has the DNA TGTGCCACCAAGAACCGACCCGGGCAGGGGGCGCGGGCCTCTCACAATGAGCAGTTCTTC.